A single sample gave rise to the 7 T cell receptor beta chains below, sequenced in a study of glioma-infiltrating T cells after dendritic cell vaccination. Here immunoSEQ multiplex PCR was the method, and the copy in TCRdb shows in-frame clones only, minus some. This table has roughly 60,000 clones, roughly 83% appearing once. As for time point: after dendritic cell vaccination, including at tumor progression/relapse. The source was blood, collected after dendritic cell vaccination. Source of these receptors: a human donor with glioblastoma.

This chain joins TRBV25-1 and TRBJ2-5; 8 bases map to TRBD2. The CDR3 has 13 amino acids. V was pared by 5 bases and J by 5 bases, with 4 bases of the junction left unmatched. The germline V gene encodes CDR1 MGHDK and CDR2 SYGVNS. The CDR3 nucleotides read TGTGCCAGCAGTCTTCCGGGAGGGGAGACCCAGTACTTC. Its translation is CASSLPGGETQYF.

The chain combines TRBV18 with TRBJ1-2; D gene ambiguous. CDR3 size: 14 residues. Looked up from germline, CDR1 is KGHSH and CDR2 is LQKENI. V lost 0 bases and J 2 bases, leaving 7 bases between the germline ends. The CDR3 protein is CASSPPWANYGYTF. The CDR3 bases are TGTGCCAGCTCACCACCTTGGGCCAACTATGGCTACACCTTC. Looking up the rest from reference TRBV18 and TRBJ1-2 gives the full variable domain: NAGVMQNPRHLVRRRGQEARLRCSPMKGHSHVYWYRQLPEEGLKFMVYLQKENIIDESGMPKERFSAEFPKEGPSILRIQQVVRGDSAAYFCASSPPWANYGYTFGSGTRLTVV.

V usage is TRBV19 and J usage is TRBJ1-2; possible D gene TRBD1, 5 bases. Germline V lookup: CDR1 LNHDA, CDR2 SQIVND (reference sequence). V lost 5 bases to trimming and J lost 8 bases, with 18 bases between them. This CDR3 has 14 residues. CDR3 bases: TGTGCCAGTAGTTTTACAGGAGGGCCTTGGGGCTACACCTTC. Translating gives CASSFTGGPWGYTF.

V gene TRBV4-3 combines with J gene TRBJ1-1, with D perhaps TRBD1 (5 bases). The CDR3 consists of 13 residues. CDR1 is LGHNA, CDR2 YSLEER, per germline. The V end was cut by 1 base, the J end by 11 bases, with 14 bases between. The CDR3 here is CASSQAGDSQAFF. The CDR3 nucleotides are TGCGCCAGCAGCCAAGCGGGTGACAGCCAGGCTTTCTTT.

This sequence joins TRBV14 and TRBJ2-7; 9 bases are shared with TRBD1. The CDR3 is 14 amino acids. With 4 bases clipped from V and 6 bases from J, the junction kept 7 bases outside the gene matches. Germline V lookup: CDR1 SGHDN, CDR2 FVKESK. The CDR3 here is CASSRHTGGGEQYF. For the CDR3, the DNA is TGTGCCAGCAGCCGGCACACAGGGGGCGGCGAGCAGTACTTC.

V is TRBV10-2 and J is TRBJ2-1; TRBD2 matches 7 bases. Germline V CDR1 and CDR2: WSHSY, SAAADI. V trimming: 5 bases; J trimming: 9 bases; junction bases outside the gene matches: 4. The CDR3 consists of 12 residues. Here the CDR3 DNA reads TGCGCCAGCAGTTCGGGGGGAGGTGAGCAGTTCTTC. Translating gives CASSSGGGEQFF.

A note on this clone: The junction does not match germline at one end; this may be a read error. V gene TRBV19 combines with J gene TRBJ1-3; maybe TRBD1 (6 bases). Germline V gene lookup returns CDR1 LNHDA and CDR2 SQIVND (reference sequence). The CDR3 consists of 12 residues. The chain's CDR3 is CASSPSGTTMNF. CDR3 DNA sequence: TGTGCCAGTAGTCCTTCTGGGACAACCATGAACTTT.